The next 16 T cell receptor beta chains were all read from a single sample in a study of blood T cell repertoires in COVID-19. TCRdb's table, derived via immunoSEQ multiplex PCR, lists solely in-frame clones and lacks some. The repertoire holds 350,000 to 450,000 clones, with 85% as singletons. Input material: peripheral blood. The receptor set was obtained from a woman younger than 35 with acute or convalescent COVID-19.

The J gene is TRBJ1-2, the V gene TRBV19; D remains ambiguous. The germline gives CDR1 LNHDA, CDR2 SQIVND (reference sequence). The V end lost 2 bases, the J end lost 4 bases, and 11 bases lay between the germline ends. The CDR3 length is 14 residues. CDR3 bases: TGTGCCAGTAGTATACTAGGCAGCCTCTATGGCTACACCTTC. This codes for CASSILGSLYGYTF.

The V and J genes are TRBV5-1 and TRBJ2-2; no reliable D call. V gave up 0 bases and J gave up 8 bases, with 2 bases separating them. CDR1 and CDR2 (germline): SGHRS, YFSETQ. This CDR3 has 11 residues. As DNA, the CDR3 is TGCGCCAGCAGCTTGGCGGGGGAGCTGTTTTTT. The encoded protein is CASSLAGELFF.

This rearrangement joins TRBV3-1 (or the pseudogene TRBV3-2) to TRBJ2-7; D is possibly TRBD1 (5 bases). The CDR3 covers 15 residues. V was clipped by 1 base and J by 4 bases, with 14 bases between them. The V gene's germline CDR1 is LGHDT and CDR2 YNNKEL (reference sequence). The CDR3 DNA follows: TGTGCCAGCAGCCAAGCAGCCTCCCCAGGGTACGAGCAGTACTTC. This translates into CASSQAASPGYEQYF.

The genes are TRBV25-1 and TRBJ1-3; D gene uncertain. This CDR3 comprises 12 residues. The V end lost 5 bases, the J end lost 2 bases, and 4 bases lay between the germline ends. Germline values: CDR1 MGHDK, CDR2 SYGVNS. The CDR3 nucleotides read TGTGCCAGCAGTTTAACTGGAAACACCATATATTTT. It translates to CASSLTGNTIYF.

The chain joins TRBV27 to TRBJ2-3; the D is unclear. V lost 4 bases to trimming and J lost 1 base, with 3 bases between them. This CDR3 contains 12 residues. Germline assignment: CDR1 MNHEY and CDR2 SMNVEV (reference sequence). CDR3 in amino acids: CASSSGTDTQYF. The CDR3 DNA reads TGTGCCAGCAGTTCTGGCACAGATACGCAGTATTTT.

The CDR3 loop is CASSAETFNQPQHF. CDR3 DNA sequence: TGTGCCAGCAGCGCTGAGACATTCAATCAGCCCCAGCATTTT. The gene calls are TRBV9 and TRBJ1-5; no definite D call. V dropped 3 bases and J dropped 3 bases, with 10 bases sitting between them. CDR3 length equals 14 residues. Germline V gene sequence: CDR1 SGDLS, CDR2 YYNGEE.

The CDR3 here is CASREGIGQETQYF. In nucleotides, the CDR3 is TGTGCCAGTCGGGAGGGAATTGGCCAAGAGACCCAGTACTTC. The rearrangement links TRBV6-6 to TRBJ2-5, with 8 bases lining up with TRBD2. Germline-derived CDR1 and CDR2 are MNHNY and SVGAGI (reference sequence). The V and J ends lost 9 bases and 1 base, in that order; junction bases with no gene match: 7. The CDR3 length is 14 residues.

V usage is TRBV5-6 and J usage is TRBJ1-5; D uncertain. The germline V gene has CDR1 SGHDT and CDR2 YYEEEE. This CDR3 comprises 14 residues. Trimming shortened V by 0 bases and J by 6 bases, and 10 bases separated the two germline ends. The CDR3 loop reads CASSLAQSGQPQHF. In DNA form, the CDR3 reads TGTGCCAGCAGCTTGGCACAGAGCGGTCAGCCCCAGCATTTT.

About this clone: A single base separates this from a much larger clone, so it may be a read error. The chain joins TRBV7-9 to TRBJ1-1; D might be TRBD1 (5 bases). The CDR3 has 13 amino acids. V dropped 4 bases and J dropped 1 base, with 7 bases sitting between them. CDR1 is SEHNR, CDR2 FQNEAQ, per germline (reference sequence). CDR3 amino acids: CASSSDRNTEAFF. The CDR3 DNA follows: TGTGCCAGCAGCTCCGACAGGAACACTGAAGCTTTCTTT.

The chain employs TRBV10-1 and TRBJ1-2; 7 bases line up with TRBD1. J gave up 4 bases and V 7 bases, and 9 bases lay outside the gene matches. The CDR3 runs 14 residues. Looked up from germline, CDR1 is WNHNN and CDR2 is SYGVQD (reference sequence). DNA for the CDR3: TGCGCCAGCAAGGAGAGGGGGCGGGCCTATGGCTACACCTTC. This sequence encodes CASKERGRAYGYTF.

The chain carries TRBV6-5 and TRBJ1-4; D is possibly TRBD1 (5 bases). The V and J ends lost 2 bases and 5 bases respectively, with 15 bases between them. The CDR3 extends over 16 amino acids. Germline V gene sequence: CDR1 MNHEY, CDR2 SVGAGI. In nucleotides, the CDR3 is TGTGCCAGCAGTTACCACGGCGGGACGGCGAATGAAAAACTGTTTTTT. It yields the protein CASSYHGGTANEKLFF.

The chain combines TRBV2 with TRBJ1-1, with D perhaps TRBD1 (6 bases). The CDR3 loop spans 14 amino acids. Germline V gene sequence: CDR1 SNHLY, CDR2 FYNNEI. Between the trimmed V and J ends, which lost 6 bases and 0 bases, there was a span of 11 bases. CDR3 sequence: CASSKQGLNTEAFF. The CDR3 DNA follows: TGTGCCAGCAGCAAACAGGGACTGAACACTGAAGCTTTCTTT.

V usage is TRBV28 and J usage is TRBJ1-5, with TRBD1 identical over 7 bases. Per the germline V gene, CDR1 is MDHEN and CDR2 is SYDVKM. The CDR3 has 15 amino acids. V trimming: 5 bases; J trimming: 3 bases; junction bases outside the gene matches: 7. CDR3 residues: CASSQPTGINQPQHF. CDR3 in DNA: TGTGCCAGCAGTCAACCGACAGGGATCAATCAGCCCCAGCATTTT.

V and J are TRBV7-2 and TRBJ1-1, with a tentative D call TRBD1 (5 bases). Trimming shortened V by 1 base and J by 0 bases, and 9 bases separated the two germline ends. Germline V lookup: CDR1 SGHTA, CDR2 FQGNSA. The CDR3 length is 15 residues. CDR3 nucleotides: TGTGCCAGCAGCTTAGATGGACATATGAACACTGAAGCTTTCTTT. Protein sequence: CASSLDGHMNTEAFF.

The J gene is TRBJ2-4, the V gene TRBV5-4; possible D gene TRBD1, 5 bases. Trimming left V 4 bases short and J 1 base short, with 18 bases between. From germline, CDR1 is SGHNT and CDR2 YYREEE (reference sequence). The CDR3 totals 17 residues. DNA of the CDR3: TGTGCCAGCAGCCTCGTGGGGTCAGGGCGGGCCAAAAACATTCAGTACTTC. Encoded protein: CASSLVGSGRAKNIQYF.

The chain uses TRBV6-5 and TRBJ1-4; D perhaps matches TRBD1 (5 bases). The germline gives CDR1 MNHEY, CDR2 SVGAGI. Trimming stripped 7 bases from V and 3 bases from J, with 6 bases between. The CDR3 totals 12 residues. The CDR3 bases are TGTGCCAGCAAGGGGTCTAATGAAAAACTGTTTTTT. Its translation: CASKGSNEKLFF.